Presented here are 5 T cell receptor beta chains from one specimen sequenced in a study of cytomegalovirus exposure and HLA in healthy donors (dated by TCRdb to the late 2010s). The library was produced with the immunoSEQ multiplex PCR assay. For the multiplex PCR, a mixture combining 60 forward primers for TCR Vbeta segments and 13 reverse primers for TCR Jbeta segments was used. The source is immuneACCESS, and TCRdb retained only in-frame sequences with V and J called. Part of the clones is not carried over; for the studies checked, unresolved V genes explain less than half of this, and the remainder is unexplained. This sample is represented by under 200,000 clones; roughly 80% of them were singletons. The ten largest clones represent about 1.4% of the sample. Sequenced input: PBMCs. The receptors shown here come from a woman in her 30s in good health and CMV-seronegative.

V usage is TRBV6-6 and J usage is TRBJ2-1; 9 nucleotides agree with TRBD1. Germline loops: CDR1 MNHNY, CDR2 SVGAGI (reference sequence). J lost 4 bases, V lost 6 bases, and 10 bases had no gene match. This CDR3 is 16 amino acids long. The CDR3 nucleotides are TGTGCCAGCAGCCCCCCGACAGGGGGGCCTTACAATGAGCAGTTCTTC. Protein product: CASSPPTGGPYNEQFF.

This sequence joins TRBV19 and TRBJ2-1, with D maybe TRBD2 (6 bases). The CDR3 is 16 amino acids. Germline V gene sequence: CDR1 LNHDA, CDR2 SQIVND (reference sequence). Trimming took 2 bases from V and 3 from J, leaving 14 bases between them. The CDR3 sequence is CASSIPVGDFYNEQFF. CDR3 bases: TGTGCCAGTAGTATACCCGTAGGGGACTTCTACAATGAGCAGTTCTTC.

V gene TRBV19 combines with J gene TRBJ1-2; TRBD1 aligns across 9 bases. V lost 6 bases to trimming and J lost 8 bases; unmatched junction nucleotides: 13. This CDR3 is 15 amino acids long. CDR1 and CDR2 (germline): LNHDA, SQIVND (reference sequence). The CDR3 loop reads CASRTKALDRGGYTF. In DNA form, the CDR3 reads TGTGCCAGTAGAACAAAGGCTTTGGACAGGGGAGGCTACACCTTC.

The chain employs TRBV5-1 and TRBJ2-5; 8 bases are shared with TRBD2. The V gene end was trimmed by 6 bases and the J gene end by 5 bases; junction bases not matched to a gene: 15. This CDR3 has 16 residues. Germline CDR1 SGHRS, CDR2 YFSETQ. The DNA for the CDR3 is TGCGCCAGCAACAGGCCGGAGCGGGGGTCCGATGAGACCCAGTACTTC. Its protein is CASNRPERGSDETQYF.

The genes are TRBV18 and TRBJ1-2, with a weak D call TRBD1 (5 bases). This CDR3 is built from 15 residues. Trimming pared 4 bases from V and 3 bases from J, leaving 15 bases between. Germline CDR1 KGHSH, CDR2 LQKENI. CDR3 region: CASSLRSGGDYGYTF. CDR3 coding DNA: TGTGCCAGCTCACTGAGATCGGGGGGAGACTATGGCTACACCTTC.